The next 29 T cell receptor beta chains were all read from a single sample in a study of cytomegalovirus exposure and HLA in healthy donors. PCR employed 60 Vbeta and 13 Jbeta primers. Some clones are missing from TCRdb's copy, which holds only in-frame ones; the method was immunoSEQ multiplex PCR. The top ten clones hold around 6% of a sample with just over 150,000 clones, around 80% of them seen once. The sample comprised PBMCs. These receptor sequences come from a man aged 50 to 59 in good health and CMV-seropositive.

The chain is built from TRBV6-5 and TRBJ1-2, with D maybe TRBD1 (5 bases). The CDR3 sequence is 16 residues long. Germline lookup yields CDR1 MNHEY and CDR2 SVGAGI. V lost 4 bases and J 0 bases, leaving 15 bases between the germline ends. In DNA, the CDR3 is TGTGCCAGCAGTTCACAGGTGGGGCGAACTAACTATGGCTACACCTTC. Protein sequence: CASSSQVGRTNYGYTF.

The CDR3 loop is CASSLSDRGRGDTQYF. The CDR3 coding sequence is TGCGCCAGCAGCTTGTCGGACAGGGGGCGCGGAGATACGCAGTATTTT. The J gene is TRBJ2-3, the V gene TRBV5-1, with 11 positions matching TRBD1. Losses at the gene ends were 1 base for V and 5 bases for J; bases not matched to a gene: 6. There are 16 residues in the CDR3. The V gene's germline CDR1 is SGHRS and CDR2 YFSETQ.

V and J are TRBV14 and TRBJ1-1; D is uncertain. The ends were cut back, 3 bases at V and 5 bases at J, with 19 bases in the middle. Germline CDR1 SGHDN, CDR2 FVKESK. This CDR3 region has 16 residues. CDR3 in DNA: TGTGCCAGCAGCCAGGGCCTGACCGGTCGGCCTACTGAAGCTTTCTTT. Protein sequence: CASSQGLTGRPTEAFF.

The chain couples TRBV6-1 to TRBJ1-1; D not resolved. V shed 8 bases and J shed 4 bases, with 8 bases lying between them. The CDR3 consists of 11 residues. Germline assignment: CDR1 MNHNS and CDR2 SASEGT. The CDR3 sequence is CASRTGTEAFF. The DNA for the CDR3 is TGTGCCAGCCGCACGGGCACTGAAGCTTTCTTT.

The gene calls are TRBV6-5 and TRBJ2-3; 8 bases are shared with TRBD1. V dropped 0 bases and J dropped 2; count of bases not matched to a gene: 4. From germline, CDR1 is MNHEY and CDR2 SVGAGI. This CDR3 has 16 amino acids. CDR3 in DNA: TGTGCCAGCAGTTACTCGCCGGGACAGGCCACAGATACGCAGTATTTT. Protein sequence: CASSYSPGQATDTQYF.

This clone has only one observation. This chain connects TRBV6-1 to TRBJ2-7, with 7 bases that match TRBD1. Germline V gives CDR1 MNHNS, CDR2 SASEGT. The CDR3 length is 13 residues. J lost 6 bases, V lost 3 bases, and 5 bases had no gene match. The CDR3 nucleotides are TGTGCCAGCAGTGAGGACAGGCTACGCGAGCAGTACTTC. Its translation is CASSEDRLREQYF.

The gene calls are TRBV6-5 and TRBJ2-5, with D possibly matching TRBD2 (5 bases). Deletions cut 10 bases from V and 2 bases from J, with 11 bases between. Germline CDR1 and CDR2: MNHEY and SVGAGI. This CDR3 spans 12 amino acids. The CDR3 nucleotides read TGTGCCACCGGCCGCGGGCAAGAGACCCAGTACTTC. Amino acid sequence: CATGRGQETQYF.

The genes are TRBV30 and TRBJ1-3; D call uncertain. The germline CDR1 and CDR2 sequences are GTSNPN and SVGIG (reference sequence). V was trimmed by 0 bases and J by 4 bases, leaving 7 bases between them. The CDR3 runs to 13 residues. The CDR3, as DNA: TGTGCCTGGAGTGTCTTCGTAGGAAACACCATATATTTT. As protein: CAWSVFVGNTIYF.

CDR3 protein: CASSLTSGLAGQDTQYF. CDR3 coding DNA: TGTGCCAGCAGCTTAACCTCGGGACTAGCGGGCCAGGATACGCAGTATTTT. V usage is TRBV7-3 and J usage is TRBJ2-3; 12 bases are a match to TRBD2. The CDR3 extends over 17 amino acids. Germline CDR1 SGHTA, CDR2 FQGTGA. V shed 0 bases and J 6 bases; nucleotides not matched to a gene: 7.

This clone has a handful of counts. This chain uses TRBV19 with TRBJ2-5; 9 bases are a match to TRBD2. Germline V CDR1 and CDR2: LNHDA, SQIVND (reference sequence). Trimming cost V 1 base and J 4 bases; bases outside gene matches: 10. CDR3 length: 17 residues. For the CDR3, the DNA is TGTGCCAGTAGTATAGTGGGCGGGAGGGCCGGGTTAGAGACCCAGTACTTC. Translation: CASSIVGGRAGLETQYF. The full variable domain, rest sourced from reference TRBV19 and TRBJ2-5, is DGGITQSPKYLFRKEGQNVTLSCEQNLNHDAMYWYRQDPGQGLRLIYYSQIVNDFQKGDIAEGYSVSREKKESFPLTVTSAQKNPTAFYLCASSIVGGRAGLETQYFGPGTRLLVL.

The chain combines TRBV15 with TRBJ2-5; D unclear. CDR3 length equals 13 residues. The germline V and J ends were trimmed by 2 bases and 0 bases, with 4 bases remaining between them. CDR1 is LNHNV and CDR2 is YYDKDF in the germline V gene (reference sequence). CDR3 region: CATSRQYQETQYF. The CDR3 DNA is TGTGCCACCAGCAGACAGTACCAAGAGACCCAGTACTTC.

V gene TRBV6-1 combines with J gene TRBJ2-2, with TRBD2 matching 9 bases. The length of the CDR3 is 17 residues. V was clipped by 3 bases and J by 4 bases; unmatched bases: 9. Germline V gene sequence: CDR1 MNHNS, CDR2 SASEGT. The CDR3 DNA reads as TGTGCCAGCAGTGACCATAGCGGGAGCGTAGGCACCGGGGAGCTGTTTTTT. Its translation: CASSDHSGSVGTGELFF.

The chain has TRBV28 and TRBJ2-5, with TRBD1 as a possible D gene (5 bases). Germline loops: CDR1 MDHEN, CDR2 SYDVKM. V was clipped by 8 bases and J by 1 base, with 14 bases between them. CDR3 length: 14 amino acids. The CDR3 bases are TGTGCCAGCTGGGCGGCAGGGATCCAAGAGACCCAGTACTTC. Translation gives CASWAAGIQETQYF.

The rearrangement joins TRBV4-1 to TRBJ2-7, with TRBD2 as a possible D gene (6 bases). This CDR3 is 15 amino acids long. Germline V gene sequence: CDR1 MGHRA, CDR2 YSYEKL. The germline V and J ends were trimmed by 0 bases and 1 base, with 10 bases remaining between them. The CDR3 sequence is CASSQDSGSSYEQYV. The CDR3 nucleotides are TGCGCCAGCAGCCAAGATAGCGGTTCTTCCTACGAGCAGTACGTC.

This clone appeared a few times. The chain employs TRBV4-1 and TRBJ1-1, with D uncertain. V was clipped by 0 bases and J by 4 bases, with 15 bases between them. CDR1 and CDR2 (germline): MGHRA, YSYEKL. This CDR3 spans 16 amino acids. The CDR3 coding sequence is TGCGCCAGCAGCCAAGAACGGAGGGTGTTCGGCACTGAAGCTTTCTTT. It translates to CASSQERRVFGTEAFF.

V and J are TRBV6-1 and TRBJ2-7, with 13 bases aligning to TRBD2. The CDR3 sequence is 14 residues long. Per the germline V gene, CDR1 is MNHNS and CDR2 is SASEGT. The J segment lost 3 bases and the V segment lost 6 bases, leaving 2 bases of the junction unmatched. CDR3 nucleotide sequence: TGTGCCAGCAGAAGGACTAGCGGGAGCTACGAGCAGTACGTC. This codes for CASRRTSGSYEQYV.

The rearrangement joins TRBV4-2 to TRBJ2-3; D is ambiguous. Trimming shortened V by 1 base and J by 0 bases, and 11 bases separated the two germline ends. The CDR3 is 16 residues long. The germline CDR1 and CDR2 sequences are LGHNA and YNFKEQ. CDR3 sequence: CASSQGAGQSTDTQYF. The CDR3 region has the DNA TGTGCCAGCAGCCAAGGAGCAGGCCAAAGCACAGATACGCAGTATTTT.

The V gene is TRBV9, the J gene TRBJ2-1; 10 bases fit TRBD2. Germline V gene lookup returns CDR1 SGDLS and CDR2 YYNGEE. V gave up 3 bases and J gave up 5 bases; unmatched junction bases: 5. The CDR3 is 15 amino acids. The CDR3 here is CASSAGTSENNEQFF. For the CDR3, the DNA is TGTGCCAGCAGCGCCGGGACTAGCGAAAACAATGAGCAGTTCTTC.

This chain joins TRBV7-3 and TRBJ2-1, with D possibly TRBD2 on 5 matching bases. The CDR3 loop spans 16 amino acids. Germline V gives CDR1 SGHTA, CDR2 FQGTGA. Trimming left V 0 bases short and J 6 bases short, with 15 bases between. The CDR3 loop is CASSLTSASKANEQFF. CDR3 DNA: TGTGCCAGCAGCTTAACGTCGGCTAGCAAGGCCAATGAGCAGTTCTTC.

This clone was found a few times. The V call is TRBV5-4, the J call TRBJ2-7; 7 nucleotides match TRBD2. J was trimmed by 7 bases and V by 7 bases; bases with no gene match: 11. Germline V gene lookup returns CDR1 SGHNT and CDR2 YYREEE (reference sequence). The CDR3 has 13 amino acids. The CDR3: CASAVGRLTEQYF. In nucleotides, the CDR3 is TGTGCCAGCGCCGTCGGGAGGTTAACAGAGCAGTACTTC.

This chain connects TRBV2 to TRBJ2-7; 9 bases fit TRBD1. This CDR3 comprises 14 residues. In germline, CDR1 is SNHLY, CDR2 FYNNEI. V trimming: 6 bases; J trimming: 3 bases; junction bases outside the gene matches: 6. DNA for the CDR3: TGTGCCAGCAGCGCCGGGACAGGGTACTACGAGCAGTACTTC. It codes for CASSAGTGYYEQYF.

The chain links TRBV5-1 to TRBJ2-5, with 11 nucleotides matching TRBD2. Losses at the gene ends were 4 bases for V and 1 base for J; bases not matched to a gene: 6. CDR3 length: 16 amino acids. Per the germline V gene, CDR1 is SGHRS and CDR2 is YFSETQ. The CDR3 here is CASSRTSGSVQETQYF. For the CDR3, the DNA is TGCGCCAGCAGCCGTACTAGCGGGAGTGTCCAAGAGACCCAGTACTTC.

A single count supports this clone. V is TRBV10-2 and J is TRBJ2-5; 10 bases match TRBD2. The J segment lost 3 bases and the V segment lost 4 bases, leaving 8 bases of the junction unmatched. The CDR3 spans 16 residues. CDR1 and CDR2 from the germline V gene are WSHSY and SAAADI. The CDR3 coding sequence is TGCGCCAGCAGTGCCTTAGCGGGAGGAATGGAAGAGACCCAGTACTTC. Its protein is CASSALAGGMEETQYF.

This sequence joins TRBV4-2 and TRBJ2-3; TRBD2 aligns across 9 bases. This CDR3 region has 17 residues. J gave up 4 bases and V 0 bases, and 8 bases lay outside the gene matches. CDR1 and CDR2 from the germline V gene are LGHNA and YNFKEQ. The CDR3 loop is CASSQEKRGAIADTQYF. The CDR3 nucleotides read TGTGCCAGCAGCCAAGAGAAGCGGGGGGCCATCGCAGATACGCAGTATTTT.

The V call is TRBV19, the J call TRBJ2-7, with TRBD1 identical over 9 bases. The CDR3 contains 14 residues. Trimming took 6 bases from V and 2 from J; bases not matched to a gene: 5. Looked up from germline, CDR1 is LNHDA and CDR2 is SQIVND (reference sequence). The CDR3 DNA sequence: TGTGCCAGTAGCGGGACAGGGATTACCTACGAGCAGTACTTC. This encodes CASSGTGITYEQYF.

This chain uses TRBV19 with TRBJ1-2, with 7 bases aligning to TRBD1. CDR3 length equals 17 residues. Germline lookup yields CDR1 LNHDA and CDR2 SQIVND (reference sequence). Trimming took 2 bases from V and 1 from J; bases not matched to a gene: 10. This CDR3 is CASSIWDSFNFNYGYTF. The CDR3, as DNA: TGTGCCAGTAGTATATGGGACAGTTTCAACTTTAACTATGGCTACACCTTC.

This clone showed up just once. This chain connects TRBV5-6 to TRBJ1-5, with a tentative D call TRBD1 (5 bases). Trimming shortened V by 4 bases and J by 3 bases, and 11 bases separated the two germline ends. The germline gives CDR1 SGHDT, CDR2 YYEEEE. The CDR3 has 14 amino acids. CDR3 DNA sequence: TGTGCCAGCAGCCCGGGACTTCACAATCAGCCCCAGCATTTT. Amino acids: CASSPGLHNQPQHF. The complete variable domain, with remaining parts taken from reference TRBV5-6 and TRBJ1-5, reads DAGVTQSPTHLIKTRGQQVTLRCSPKSGHDTVSWYQQALGQGPQFIFQYYEEEERQRGNFPDRFSGHQFPNYSSELNVNALLLGDSALYLCASSPGLHNQPQHFGDGTRLSIL.

This clone has a handful of counts. The CDR3 DNA reads TGTGCCAGCCACCCTGTCAGGATACTTAATTCACCCCTCCACTTT. Protein sequence: CASHPVRILNSPLHF. The gene calls are TRBV6-5 and TRBJ1-6; D is uncertain. CDR3 length equals 15 residues. Trimming took 8 bases from V and 6 from J, leaving 17 bases between them. Germline V gene data show CDR1 as MNHEY and CDR2 as SVGAGI.

This rearrangement joins TRBV7-2 to TRBJ1-2; 8 nucleotides match TRBD1. There are 15 residues in the CDR3. Looked up from germline, CDR1 is SGHTA and CDR2 is FQGNSA. V dropped 5 bases and J dropped 4; count of bases not matched to a gene: 9. In nucleotides, the CDR3 is TGTGCCAGCAGCACTCGGACAGGGTCCTCCTATGGCTACACCTTC. It is translated as CASSTRTGSSYGYTF.